These 9 T cell receptor beta chains were all obtained from the same sample, sequenced in a study of blood T cell repertoires in COVID-19. Method: immunoSEQ multiplex PCR; TCRdb's copy keeps in-frame clones and lacks some. The sample yields approximately 75,000 clones, approximately 87% seen once. The specimen was peripheral blood. The receptors stem from an elderly woman with acute or convalescent COVID-19.

The genes are TRBV29-1 and TRBJ1-4; 8 nucleotides match TRBD1. The germline CDR1 and CDR2 sequences are SQVTM and ANQGSEA. The CDR3 loop spans 13 amino acids. V was pared by 6 bases and J by 6 bases, with 6 bases of the junction left unmatched. CDR3 in DNA: TGCAGCGTCCATTTGACAGGGGATGAAAAACTGTTTTTT. Translation: CSVHLTGDEKLFF.

The V and J genes are TRBV2 and TRBJ1-2; D remains ambiguous. Germline CDR1 is SNHLY and CDR2 is FYNNEI. V shed 3 bases and J shed 5 bases, with 10 bases lying between them. The CDR3 loop spans 13 amino acids. CDR3 in amino acids: CASSDNSRYGYTF. Here the CDR3 DNA reads TGTGCCAGCAGTGACAACTCAAGATATGGCTACACCTTC.

This clone was detected only once. The chain joins TRBV7-2 to TRBJ2-7, with TRBD2 matching over 10 bases. Trimming took 1 base from V and 1 from J; bases not matched to a gene: 7. The CDR3 is 17 amino acids. The V gene's germline CDR1 is SGHTA and CDR2 FQGNSA. The chain's CDR3 is CASSLEATSGSSYEQYF. CDR3 bases: TGTGCCAGCAGCTTAGAGGCGACTAGCGGGTCGTCCTACGAGCAGTACTTC.

This chain joins TRBV2 and TRBJ1-5, with 8 bases aligning to TRBD1. This CDR3 region has 18 residues. Trimming at V came to 4 bases and at J to 2 bases, leaving 13 bases not matched to a gene. Germline CDR1 SNHLY, CDR2 FYNNEI. CDR3 DNA sequence: TGTGCCAGCAGTGTTGGCAGGGGGCTTGTACTTGGCAATCAGCCCCAGCATTTT. This gives the protein CASSVGRGLVLGNQPQHF.

V gene TRBV6-5 combines with J gene TRBJ2-3; 13 nucleotides agree with TRBD2. Per germline, CDR1 MNHEY and CDR2 SVGAGI. V shed 4 bases and J 6 bases; nucleotides not matched to a gene: 7. The CDR3 spans 16 residues. DNA for the CDR3: TGTGCCAGCAGTTCCGGGACTAGCGGGAACCGGGATACGCAGTATTTT. It encodes CASSSGTSGNRDTQYF.

This clone was observed a handful of times. The J gene is TRBJ2-7, the V gene TRBV5-1; 8 bases map to TRBD1. This CDR3 has 14 amino acids. With V trimmed by 3 bases and J by 2 bases, 4 bases remained unmatched. Germline CDR1 SGHRS, CDR2 YFSETQ. The CDR3 region is CASSWGQDAYEQYF. The CDR3, as DNA: TGCGCCAGCAGCTGGGGACAGGATGCCTACGAGCAGTACTTC. Based on the CDR3 plus reference TRBV5-1 and TRBJ2-7, the full variable domain is KAGVTQTPRYLIKTRGQQVTLSCSPISGHRSVSWYQQTPGQGLQFLFEYFSETQRNKGNFPGRFSGRQFSNSRSEMNVSTLELGDSALYLCASSWGQDAYEQYFGPGTRLTVT.

The J gene is TRBJ2-7, the V gene TRBV12-5; tentative D call: TRBD1 (6 bases). The CDR3 has 12 residues. From germline, CDR1 is LGHNT and CDR2 FRNRAP. V was shortened by 1 base and J by 12 bases, with 13 bases between the two germline ends. This CDR3 reads CASGLATGGLYF. Here the CDR3 DNA reads TGTGCTAGTGGTTTGGCGACAGGCGGGCTGTACTTC.

The chain has TRBV30 and TRBJ2-7; D might be TRBD1 (5 bases). The V and J ends lost 4 bases and 5 bases respectively, with 12 bases between them. The CDR3 is 12 residues long. Germline V gene data show CDR1 as GTSNPN and CDR2 as SVGIG (reference sequence). In DNA form, the CDR3 reads TGTGCCTGGACAGGGTCAGGCCACGAGCAGTACTTC. The encoded protein is CAWTGSGHEQYF.

This sequence joins TRBV7-8 and TRBJ1-2; 11 nucleotides agree with TRBD1. Germline CDR1 reads SGHVS; CDR2 reads FQNEAQ. This CDR3 region has 14 residues. Trimming cost V 2 bases and J 6 bases; bases outside gene matches: 2. CDR3 bases: TGTGCCAGCAGCTTATGGACAGGGGGCGATGGCTACACCTTC. It codes for CASSLWTGGDGYTF. Based on the CDR3 plus reference TRBV7-8 and TRBJ1-2, the full variable domain is GAGVSQSPRYKVAKRGQDVALRCDPISGHVSLFWYQQALGQGPEFLTYFQNEAQLDKSGLPSDRFFAERPEGSVSTLKIQRTQQEDSAVYLCASSLWTGGDGYTFGSGTRLTVV.